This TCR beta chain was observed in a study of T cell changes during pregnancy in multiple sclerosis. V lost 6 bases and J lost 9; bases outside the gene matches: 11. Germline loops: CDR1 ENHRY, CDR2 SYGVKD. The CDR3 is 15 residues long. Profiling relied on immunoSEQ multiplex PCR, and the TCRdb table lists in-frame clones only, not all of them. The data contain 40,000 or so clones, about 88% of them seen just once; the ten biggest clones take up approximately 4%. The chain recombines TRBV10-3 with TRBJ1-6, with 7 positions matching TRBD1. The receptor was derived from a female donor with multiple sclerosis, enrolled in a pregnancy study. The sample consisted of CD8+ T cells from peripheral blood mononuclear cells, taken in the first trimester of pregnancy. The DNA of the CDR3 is TGTGCCATCAGCCCCGGACAGGATGGGGGTTCACCCCTCCACTTT. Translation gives CAISPGQDGGSPLHF.